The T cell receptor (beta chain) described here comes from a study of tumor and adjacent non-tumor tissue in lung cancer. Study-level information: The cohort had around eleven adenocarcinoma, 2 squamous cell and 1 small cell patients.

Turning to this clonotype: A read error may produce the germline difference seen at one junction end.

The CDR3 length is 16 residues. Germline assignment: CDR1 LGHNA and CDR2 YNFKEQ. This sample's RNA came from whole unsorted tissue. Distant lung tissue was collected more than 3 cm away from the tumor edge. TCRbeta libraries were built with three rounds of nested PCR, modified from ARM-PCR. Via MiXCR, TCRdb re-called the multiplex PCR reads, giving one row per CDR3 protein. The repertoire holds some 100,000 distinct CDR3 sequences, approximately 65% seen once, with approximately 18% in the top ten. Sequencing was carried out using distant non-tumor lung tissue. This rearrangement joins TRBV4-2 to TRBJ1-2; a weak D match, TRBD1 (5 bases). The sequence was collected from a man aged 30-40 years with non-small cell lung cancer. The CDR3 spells CASSHVGTDSNYGHTF. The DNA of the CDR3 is TGTGCCAGCAGCCATGTGGGGACGGACTCTAACTATGGCCACACCTTC.